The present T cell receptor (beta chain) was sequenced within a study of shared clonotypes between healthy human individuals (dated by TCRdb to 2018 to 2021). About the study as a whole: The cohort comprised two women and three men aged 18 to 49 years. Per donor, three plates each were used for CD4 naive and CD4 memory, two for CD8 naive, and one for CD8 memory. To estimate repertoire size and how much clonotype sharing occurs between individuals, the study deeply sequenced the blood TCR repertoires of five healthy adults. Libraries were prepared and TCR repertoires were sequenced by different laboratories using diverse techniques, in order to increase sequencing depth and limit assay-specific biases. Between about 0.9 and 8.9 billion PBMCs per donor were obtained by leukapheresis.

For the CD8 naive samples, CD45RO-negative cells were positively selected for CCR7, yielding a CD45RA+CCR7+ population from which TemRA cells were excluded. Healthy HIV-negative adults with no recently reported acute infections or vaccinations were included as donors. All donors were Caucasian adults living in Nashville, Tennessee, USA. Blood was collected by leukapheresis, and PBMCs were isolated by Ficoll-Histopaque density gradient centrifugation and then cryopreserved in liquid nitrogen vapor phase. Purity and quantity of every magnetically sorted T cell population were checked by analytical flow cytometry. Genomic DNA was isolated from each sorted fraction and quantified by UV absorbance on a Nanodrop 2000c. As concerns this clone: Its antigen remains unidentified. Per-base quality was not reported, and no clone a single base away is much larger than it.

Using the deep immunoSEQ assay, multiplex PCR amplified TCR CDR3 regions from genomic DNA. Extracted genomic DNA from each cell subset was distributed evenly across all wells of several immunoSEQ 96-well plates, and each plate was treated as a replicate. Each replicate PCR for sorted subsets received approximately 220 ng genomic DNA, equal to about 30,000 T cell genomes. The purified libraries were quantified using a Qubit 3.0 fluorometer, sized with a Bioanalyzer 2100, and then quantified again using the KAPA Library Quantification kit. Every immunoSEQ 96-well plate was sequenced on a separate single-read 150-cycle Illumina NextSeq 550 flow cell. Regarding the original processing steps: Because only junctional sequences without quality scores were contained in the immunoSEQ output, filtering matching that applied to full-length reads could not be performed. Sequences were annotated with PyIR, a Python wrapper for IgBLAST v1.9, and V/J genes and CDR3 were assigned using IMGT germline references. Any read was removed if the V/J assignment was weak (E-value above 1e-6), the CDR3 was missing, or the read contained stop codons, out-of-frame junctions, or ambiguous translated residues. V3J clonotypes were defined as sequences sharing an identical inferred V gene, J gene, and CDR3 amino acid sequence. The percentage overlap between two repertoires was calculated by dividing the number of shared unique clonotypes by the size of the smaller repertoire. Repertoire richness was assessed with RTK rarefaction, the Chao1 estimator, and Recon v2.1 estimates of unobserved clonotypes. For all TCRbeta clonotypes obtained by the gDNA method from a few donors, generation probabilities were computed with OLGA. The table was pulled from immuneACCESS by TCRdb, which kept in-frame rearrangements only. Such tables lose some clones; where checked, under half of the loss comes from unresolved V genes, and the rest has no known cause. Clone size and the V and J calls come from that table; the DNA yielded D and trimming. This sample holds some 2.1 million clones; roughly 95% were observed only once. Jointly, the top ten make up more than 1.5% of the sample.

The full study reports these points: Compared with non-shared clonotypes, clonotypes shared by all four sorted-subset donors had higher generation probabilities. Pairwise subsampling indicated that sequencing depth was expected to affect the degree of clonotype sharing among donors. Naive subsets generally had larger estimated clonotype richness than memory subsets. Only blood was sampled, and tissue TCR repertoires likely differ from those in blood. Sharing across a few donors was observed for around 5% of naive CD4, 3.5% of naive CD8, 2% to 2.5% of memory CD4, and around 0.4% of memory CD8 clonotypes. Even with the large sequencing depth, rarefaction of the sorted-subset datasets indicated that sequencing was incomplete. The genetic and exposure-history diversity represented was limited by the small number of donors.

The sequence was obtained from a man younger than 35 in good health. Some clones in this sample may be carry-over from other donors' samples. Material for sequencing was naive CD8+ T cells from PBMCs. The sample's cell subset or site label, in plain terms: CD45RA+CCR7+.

The CDR3 region has the sequence CASSFSRQANQPQHF. The DNA sequence is TGTGCCAGCAGCTTTTCAAGACAGGCGAATCAGCCCCAGCATTTT. This chain is built from TRBV13 and TRBJ1-5, with a tentative D gene TRBD1 over 6 matching bases. The CDR3 spans 15 residues, from the cysteine through the phenylalanine. Just the 45-base CDR3 DNA is kept, in frame starting at base 1. Trimming costs V 3 bases and J 4 bases, and their ends lie 13 bases apart. CDR1 PRHDT and CDR2 FYEKMQ were looked up in the germline V gene (reference sequence).